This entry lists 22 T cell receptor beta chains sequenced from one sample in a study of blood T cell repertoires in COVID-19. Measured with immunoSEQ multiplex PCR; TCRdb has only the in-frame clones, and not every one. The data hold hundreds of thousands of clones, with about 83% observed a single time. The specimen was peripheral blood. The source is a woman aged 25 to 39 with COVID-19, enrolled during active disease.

The CDR3 coding sequence is TGTGCCAGCAGGTCAACTAGCGGGGGTCTGGGAAATGAGCAGTTCTTC. This gives the protein CASRSTSGGLGNEQFF. The genes are TRBV7-9 and TRBJ2-1; TRBD2 agrees at 11 bases. Per the germline V gene, CDR1 is SEHNR and CDR2 is FQNEAQ (reference sequence). The CDR3 is 16 amino acids. Trimming cost V 6 bases and J 7 bases; bases outside gene matches: 11.

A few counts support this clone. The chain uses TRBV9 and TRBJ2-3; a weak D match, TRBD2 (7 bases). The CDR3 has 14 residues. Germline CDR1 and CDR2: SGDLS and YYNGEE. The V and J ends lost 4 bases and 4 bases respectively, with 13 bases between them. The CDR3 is CASSFLGGPDTQYF. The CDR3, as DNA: TGTGCCAGCAGCTTTCTGGGGGGGCCAGATACGCAGTATTTT.

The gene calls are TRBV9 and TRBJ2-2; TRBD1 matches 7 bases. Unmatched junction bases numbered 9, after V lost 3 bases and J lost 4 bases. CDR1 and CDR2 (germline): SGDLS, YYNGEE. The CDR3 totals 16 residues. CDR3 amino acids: CASSAQGVAGTGELFF. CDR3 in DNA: TGTGCCAGCAGCGCTCAGGGGGTAGCCGGCACCGGGGAGCTGTTTTTT. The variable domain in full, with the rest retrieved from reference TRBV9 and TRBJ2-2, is DSGVTQTPKHLITATGQRVTLRCSPRSGDLSVYWYQQSLDQGLQFLIQYYNGEERAKGNILERFSAQQFPDLHSELNLSSLELGDSALYFCASSAQGVAGTGELFFGEGSRLTVL.

The CDR3 region has the DNA TGCGCCAGCAGCCAAGACGAGGGCCTTAGATATTCACCCCTCCACTTT. The encoded protein is CASSQDEGLRYSPLHF. V usage is TRBV4-1 and J usage is TRBJ1-6; D gene uncertain. The CDR3 totals 16 residues. Trimming left V 0 bases short and J 8 bases short, with 14 bases between. Looked up from germline, CDR1 is MGHRA and CDR2 is YSYEKL.

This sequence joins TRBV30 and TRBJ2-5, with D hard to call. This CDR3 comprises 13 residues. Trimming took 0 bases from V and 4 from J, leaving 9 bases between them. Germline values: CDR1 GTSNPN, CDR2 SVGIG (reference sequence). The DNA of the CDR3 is TGTGCCTGGAGTGTACCTCCGGGAGAGACCCAGTACTTC. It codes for CAWSVPPGETQYF.

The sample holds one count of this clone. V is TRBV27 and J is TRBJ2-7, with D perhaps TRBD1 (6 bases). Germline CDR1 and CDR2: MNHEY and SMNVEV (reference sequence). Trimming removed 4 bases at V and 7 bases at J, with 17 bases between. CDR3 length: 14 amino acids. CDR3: CASSSQGRRGEQYF. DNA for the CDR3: TGTGCCAGCAGTTCCCAGGGGCGAAGGGGAGAGCAGTACTTC.

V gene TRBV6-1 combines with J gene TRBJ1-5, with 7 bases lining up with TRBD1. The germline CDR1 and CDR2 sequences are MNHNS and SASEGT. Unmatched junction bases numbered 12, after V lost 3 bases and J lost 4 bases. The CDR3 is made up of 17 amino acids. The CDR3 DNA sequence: TGTGCCAGCAGTGAGACTGGAGGGGGCTGGGGGAATCAGCCCCAGCATTTT. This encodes CASSETGGGWGNQPQHF.

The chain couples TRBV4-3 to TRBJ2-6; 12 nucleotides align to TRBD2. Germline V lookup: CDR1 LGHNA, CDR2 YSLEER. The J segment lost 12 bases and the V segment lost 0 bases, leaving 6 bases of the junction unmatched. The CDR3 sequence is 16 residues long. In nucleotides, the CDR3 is TGCGCCAGCAGCCAAGAGCTAGCGGGAGGGCCTTCCGTCCTGACTTTC. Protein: CASSQELAGGPSVLTF.

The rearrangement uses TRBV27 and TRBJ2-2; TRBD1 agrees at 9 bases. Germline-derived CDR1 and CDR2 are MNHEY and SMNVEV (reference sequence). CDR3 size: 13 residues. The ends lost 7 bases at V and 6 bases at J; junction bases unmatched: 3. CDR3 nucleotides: TGTGCCAGCACCGGGACAGGGCCCGGGGAGCTGTTTTTT. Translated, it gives CASTGTGPGELFF.

DNA of the CDR3: TGTGCCAGTAGTATTGAGTCTAGCACAGATACGCAGTATTTT. Protein: CASSIESSTDTQYF. The chain joins TRBV19 to TRBJ2-3; D not resolved. Trimming stripped 3 bases from V and 0 bases from J, with 7 bases between. CDR3 size: 14 residues. Germline CDR1 is LNHDA and CDR2 is SQIVND (reference sequence). Using reference TRBV19 and TRBJ2-3 for the parts outside the CDR3, the full variable domain is DGGITQSPKYLFRKEGQNVTLSCEQNLNHDAMYWYRQDPGQGLRLIYYSQIVNDFQKGDIAEGYSVSREKKESFPLTVTSAQKNPTAFYLCASSIESSTDTQYFGPGTRLTVL.

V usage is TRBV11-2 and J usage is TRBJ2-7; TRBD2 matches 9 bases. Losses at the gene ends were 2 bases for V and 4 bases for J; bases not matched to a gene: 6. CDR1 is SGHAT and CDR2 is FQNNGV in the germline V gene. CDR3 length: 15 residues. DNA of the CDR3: TGTGCCAGCAGCTTATTGATAGCGGGGGAGTACGAGCAGTACTTC. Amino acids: CASSLLIAGEYEQYF.

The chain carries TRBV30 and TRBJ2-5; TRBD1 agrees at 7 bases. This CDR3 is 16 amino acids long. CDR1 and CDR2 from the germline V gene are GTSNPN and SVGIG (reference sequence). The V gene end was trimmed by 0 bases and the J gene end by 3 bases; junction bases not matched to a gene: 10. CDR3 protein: CAWSVPLSGGEETQYF. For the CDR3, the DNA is TGTGCCTGGAGTGTACCCCTTTCAGGGGGTGAAGAGACCCAGTACTTC. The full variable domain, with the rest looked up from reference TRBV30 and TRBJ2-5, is SQTIHQWPATLVQPVGSPLSLECTVEGTSNPNLYWYRQAAGRGLQLLFYSVGIGQISSEVPQNLSASRPQDRQFILSSKKLLLSDSGFYLCAWSVPLSGGEETQYFGPGTRLLVL.

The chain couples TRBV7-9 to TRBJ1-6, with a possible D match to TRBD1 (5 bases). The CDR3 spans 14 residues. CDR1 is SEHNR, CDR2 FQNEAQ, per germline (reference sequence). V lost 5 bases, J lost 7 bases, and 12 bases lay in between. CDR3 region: CASSRIGANSPLHF. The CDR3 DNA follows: TGTGCCAGCAGCCGGATAGGGGCAAATTCACCCCTCCACTTT.

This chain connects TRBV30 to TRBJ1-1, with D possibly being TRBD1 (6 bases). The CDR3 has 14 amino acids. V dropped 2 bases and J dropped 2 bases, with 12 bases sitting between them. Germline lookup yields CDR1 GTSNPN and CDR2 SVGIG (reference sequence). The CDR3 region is CAWSLRGANTEAFF. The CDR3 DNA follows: TGTGCCTGGAGTCTCCGGGGGGCCAACACTGAAGCTTTCTTT.

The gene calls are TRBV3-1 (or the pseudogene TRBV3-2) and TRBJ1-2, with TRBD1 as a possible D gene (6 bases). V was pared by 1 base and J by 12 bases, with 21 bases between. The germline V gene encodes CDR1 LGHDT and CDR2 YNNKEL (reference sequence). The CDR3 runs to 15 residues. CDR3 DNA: TGTGCCAGCAGCCAAGCCACAGGGTATCCCGCCCGGGACACCTTC. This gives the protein CASSQATGYPARDTF.

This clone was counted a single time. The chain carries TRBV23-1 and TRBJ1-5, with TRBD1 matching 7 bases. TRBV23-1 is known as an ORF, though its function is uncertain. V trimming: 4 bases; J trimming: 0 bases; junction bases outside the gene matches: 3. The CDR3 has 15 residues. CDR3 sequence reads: CASSPPGGSNQPQHF. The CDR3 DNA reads TGCGCCAGCAGTCCTCCAGGGGGTAGCAATCAGCCCCAGCATTTT.

The CDR3 sequence: CASSARVPGQGNSPLHF. CDR3 sequence (DNA): TGTGCCAGCAGCGCCAGAGTTCCGGGACAGGGGAATTCACCCCTCCACTTT. V gene TRBV9 combines with J gene TRBJ1-6, with 10 bases lining up with TRBD1. Germline CDR1 and CDR2: SGDLS and YYNGEE. Trimming cost V 3 bases and J 7 bases; bases outside gene matches: 10. The CDR3 is 17 residues long. Filled out from reference TRBV9 and TRBJ1-6, the complete variable domain reads DSGVTQTPKHLITATGQRVTLRCSPRSGDLSVYWYQQSLDQGLQFLIQYYNGEERAKGNILERFSAQQFPDLHSELNLSSLELGDSALYFCASSARVPGQGNSPLHFGNGTRLTVT.

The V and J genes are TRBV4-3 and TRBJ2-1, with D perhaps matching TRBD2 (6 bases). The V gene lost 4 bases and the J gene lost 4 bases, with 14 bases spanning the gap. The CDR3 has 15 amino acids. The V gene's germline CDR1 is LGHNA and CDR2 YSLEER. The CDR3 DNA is TGCGCCAGCAGCCGGACGGGGGAATCTTACAATGAGCAGTTCTTC. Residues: CASSRTGESYNEQFF.

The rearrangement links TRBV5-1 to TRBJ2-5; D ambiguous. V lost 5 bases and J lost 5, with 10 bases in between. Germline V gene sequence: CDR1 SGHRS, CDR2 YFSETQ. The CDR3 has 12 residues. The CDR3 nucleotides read TGCGCCAGCAGATGGAGTGAGGAGACCCAGTACTTC. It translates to CASRWSEETQYF.

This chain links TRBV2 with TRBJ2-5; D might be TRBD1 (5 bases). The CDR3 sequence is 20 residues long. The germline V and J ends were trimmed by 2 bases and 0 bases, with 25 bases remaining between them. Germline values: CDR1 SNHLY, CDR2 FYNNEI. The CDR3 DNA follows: TGTGCCAGCAGTGAACCCCAGGGCAGGTTCGAAGTAGGGTACCAAGAGACCCAGTACTTC. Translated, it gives CASSEPQGRFEVGYQETQYF.

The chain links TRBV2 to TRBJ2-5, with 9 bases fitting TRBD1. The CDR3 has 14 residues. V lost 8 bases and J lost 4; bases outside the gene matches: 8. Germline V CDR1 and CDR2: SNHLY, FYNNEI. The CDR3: CASGGQGGIETQYF. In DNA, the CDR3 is TGTGCCAGCGGGGGACAGGGAGGTATAGAGACCCAGTACTTC.

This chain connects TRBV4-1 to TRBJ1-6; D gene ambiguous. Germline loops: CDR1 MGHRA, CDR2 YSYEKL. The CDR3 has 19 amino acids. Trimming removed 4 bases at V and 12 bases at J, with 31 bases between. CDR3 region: CASSLSTAENPLLSGPLHF. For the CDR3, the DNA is TGCGCCAGCAGCCTTTCTACAGCAGAAAACCCGTTACTTAGCGGACCCCTCCACTTT.